These 16 T cell receptor beta chains originate from one sample sequenced in a study of CD8+CD57+ T cells in acquired aplastic anemia. Investigators profiled TCR beta VDJ and CDR3 from genomic DNA template. TCRdb analysed the reads with MiXCR anew, one entry per CDR3 protein. The data contain under 250,000 distinct CDR3 sequences, 65% of them seen just once; the ten biggest clones take up around 58%. Those patients picked for sequencing had displayed CD8+CD57+ cell expansion on flow cytometry. The material sequenced was sorted CD4+, CD8+, or CD8+CD57+ T cells (not recorded which) from PBMCs. Receptors originate from a human donor with aplastic anemia.

This clonotype was seen more than once but under ten times. The CDR3 nucleotides are TGTGCCAGCAGTAGGGACAGGGGCCACGAGCAGTACTTC. Its translation: CASSRDRGHEQYF. This rearrangement joins TRBV5-4 to TRBJ2-7, with TRBD1 matching 10 bases. The junction had 4 bases not matched to a gene; V was cut back by 5 bases and J by 5 bases. The CDR3 runs 13 residues. Looked up from germline, CDR1 is SGHNT and CDR2 is YYREEE (reference sequence).

The V call is TRBV20-1, the J call TRBJ2-7; 10 nucleotides line up with TRBD1. The V segment lost 6 bases and the J segment 2 bases; nucleotides outside the gene matches: 10. The CDR3 loop spans 15 amino acids. CDR1 and CDR2 (germline): DFQATT, SNEGSKA (reference sequence). In DNA form, the CDR3 reads TGCAGTGCCCCGGCCGTGGGGACAGGGGCCTACGAGCAGTACTTC. Protein: CSAPAVGTGAYEQYF.

This clonotype was counted a few times. The rearrangement uses TRBV7-9 and TRBJ1-2; D remains ambiguous. Germline V gene sequence: CDR1 SEHNR, CDR2 FQNEAQ (reference sequence). This CDR3 region has 13 residues. V lost 1 base to trimming and J lost 6 bases, with 9 bases between them. CDR3 nucleotide sequence: TGTGCCAGCAGCTTAGGGACTTCCCATGGCTACACCTTC. It yields the protein CASSLGTSHGYTF.

This clonotype occurred a few times. The chain employs TRBV2 and TRBJ1-1; D remains ambiguous. CDR1 and CDR2 (germline): SNHLY, FYNNEI. The CDR3 consists of 13 residues. V lost 6 bases and J lost 7, with 15 bases in between. The CDR3 here is CASSPAGRDEAFF. In nucleotides, the CDR3 is TGTGCCAGCAGCCCCGCCGGGAGGGATGAAGCTTTCTTT.

This clonotype has just a few counts. The chain is built from TRBV19 and TRBJ1-1, with no clear D. Germline lookup yields CDR1 LNHDA and CDR2 SQIVND (reference sequence). The CDR3 is made up of 11 amino acids. V gave up 3 bases and J gave up 2 bases, with 1 base separating them. In DNA form, the CDR3 reads TGTGCCAGTAGTATCAACACTGAAGCTTTCTTT. Translation gives CASSINTEAFF.

The V gene is TRBV7-2, the J gene TRBJ2-7; D might be TRBD2 (5 bases). V was clipped by 10 bases and J by 3 bases, with 13 bases between them. Germline-derived CDR1 and CDR2 are SGHTA and FQGNSA. This CDR3 spans 12 amino acids. The CDR3, as DNA: TGTGCCACCGAGGGTACCATCTACGAGCAGTACTTC. Translating it yields CATEGTIYEQYF.

In this sample, this clonotype turned up once. V usage is TRBV29-1 and J usage is TRBJ2-7; 9 positions agree with TRBD2. Germline V gene sequence: CDR1 SQVTM, CDR2 ANQGSEA. Trimming cost V 3 bases and J 4 bases; bases outside gene matches: 4. CDR3 size: 13 residues. CDR3 sequence reads: CSVEREGGYEQYF. The DNA for the CDR3 is TGCAGCGTTGAGCGGGAGGGTGGGTACGAGCAGTACTTC.

This chain links TRBV2 with TRBJ2-5, with D tentatively TRBD1 or TRBD2 (6 bases each). The germline CDR1 and CDR2 sequences are SNHLY and FYNNEI. The CDR3 extends over 13 amino acids. Trimming stripped 7 bases from V and 5 bases from J, with 14 bases between. CDR3: CASNPGEDETQYF. In DNA, the CDR3 is TGTGCCAGCAACCCAGGGGAGGATGAGACCCAGTACTTC.

Remarks on this clonotype: An end of the junction differs from the germline gene, which may be a read error. The CDR3 loop reads CTSTPRRNTEAFF. The CDR3, as DNA: TGTACCAGTACCCCGCGGCGAAACACTGAAGCTTTCTTT. The V gene is TRBV19, the J gene TRBJ1-1; D is ambiguous. CDR3 size: 13 residues. Looked up from germline, CDR1 is LNHDA and CDR2 is SQIVND (reference sequence).

A few counts support this clonotype. The chain links TRBV24-1 to TRBJ2-5; D is perhaps TRBD2 (6 bases). The CDR3 has 13 amino acids. Between the trimmed V and J ends, which lost 7 bases and 7 bases, there was a span of 15 bases. Germline V gene data show CDR1 as KGHDR and CDR2 as SFDVKD. The CDR3 bases are TGTGCCACCAGGGCGGGACCGTCGGCGACCCAGTACTTC. Translating it yields CATRAGPSATQYF.

This chain connects TRBV7-9 to TRBJ2-7; the D gene is possibly TRBD1 (6 bases). The V end lost 5 bases, the J end lost 3 bases, and 14 bases lay between the germline ends. The CDR3 extends over 14 amino acids. Germline CDR1 reads SEHNR; CDR2 reads FQNEAQ (reference sequence). CDR3 residues: CASSPRGTVYEQYF. In DNA, the CDR3 is TGTGCCAGCAGCCCCAGGGGTACGGTCTACGAGCAGTACTTC.

V gene TRBV7-9 combines with J gene TRBJ1-1; D gene unclear. CDR1 is SEHNR, CDR2 FQNEAQ, per germline (reference sequence). This CDR3 is 17 amino acids long. V shed 3 bases and J shed 5 bases, with 22 bases lying between them. Written as DNA, the CDR3 is TGTGCCAGCAGCTTGAGGGAGGCAGCCGGATGGGGTACTGAAGCTTTCTTT. It codes for CASSLREAAGWGTEAFF.

CDR3 protein: CASSERGDADTQYF. The DNA of the CDR3 is TGTGCCAGCAGTGAGAGAGGGGATGCAGATACGCAGTATTTT. The chain combines TRBV6-4 with TRBJ2-3, with D perhaps matching TRBD1 or TRBD2 (5 bases each). Germline V lookup: CDR1 MRHNA, CDR2 SNTAGT. The CDR3 covers 14 residues. The V gene lost 3 bases and the J gene lost 4 bases, with 11 bases spanning the gap.

The chain has TRBV7-2 and TRBJ2-5; no reliable D call. The J call may be mistaken, given a closer DNA end match to TRBJ2-7. The CDR3 length is 14 residues. Germline V gene lookup returns CDR1 SGHTA and CDR2 FQGNSA. The CDR3 coding sequence is TGTGCCAGCAGTACCGACCTAGGCCAGTACGAGCAGTACTTC. Amino acid sequence: CASSTDLGQYEQYF.

V gene TRBV14 combines with J gene TRBJ2-7, with TRBD1 matching over 7 bases. CDR1 is SGHDN, CDR2 FVKESK, per germline. The ends lost 4 bases at V and 5 bases at J; junction bases unmatched: 8. This CDR3 comprises 14 residues. The CDR3 reads CASSPRQGAHEQYF. Written as DNA, the CDR3 is TGTGCCAGCAGCCCCCGACAGGGAGCCCACGAGCAGTACTTC.

The rearrangement uses TRBV9 and TRBJ2-5; 10 bases line up with TRBD1. This CDR3 is built from 16 residues. Germline V lookup: CDR1 SGDLS, CDR2 YYNGEE. Trimming cost V 3 bases and J 5 bases; bases outside gene matches: 10. CDR3 bases: TGTGCCAGCAGCGCTAGTGGGACAGGGGCCAGGGAGACCCAGTACTTC. Amino acid sequence: CASSASGTGARETQYF.